Below, 24 T cell receptor beta chains from the same sample are listed, as sequenced in a study of shared clonotypes between healthy human individuals. Libraries were prepared by immunoSEQ multiplex PCR; TCRdb keeps only in-frame clonotypes and omits some of them. The sample lists millions of clones, roughly 94% occurring once. Sequenced: naive CD4+ T cells sorted from blood. Stated subset: CD45RA+ positively selected. The origin of the receptors is a man younger than 30 in good health.

The chain couples TRBV5-1 to TRBJ1-6; D ambiguous. This CDR3 contains 15 residues. Germline CDR1 is SGHRS and CDR2 is YFSETQ. Trimming took 1 base from V and 5 from J, leaving 10 bases between them. The CDR3 bases are TGCGCCAGCAGCTTGCGTGGGAGGAATAATTCACCCCTCCACTTT. Its translation is CASSLRGRNNSPLHF.

V gene TRBV5-4 combines with J gene TRBJ1-3; 10 bases match TRBD1. The CDR3 spans 17 residues. V was clipped by 4 bases and J by 0 bases; unmatched bases: 7. Germline CDR1 SGHNT, CDR2 YYREEE (reference sequence). The CDR3, as DNA: TGTGCCAGCAGCCACGACAGGGGGCACCCCTCTGGAAACACCATATATTTT. This translates into CASSHDRGHPSGNTIYF. Drawing the rest from reference TRBV5-4 and TRBJ1-3, the complete variable domain is ETGVTQSPTHLIKTRGQQVTLRCSSQSGHNTVSWYQQALGQGPQFIFQYYREEENGRGNFPPRFSGLQFPNYSSELNVNALELDDSALYLCASSHDRGHPSGNTIYFGEGSWLTVV.

There are a few counts of this clone. Other DNA sequences within the sample encode an identical CDR3. The gene calls are TRBV11-2 and TRBJ1-6, with D tentatively TRBD1 (6 bases). The germline V gene has CDR1 SGHAT and CDR2 FQNNGV. The CDR3 covers 13 residues. Trimming stripped 0 bases from V and 10 bases from J, with 7 bases between. CDR3 coding DNA: TGTGCCAGCAGCTTAGACAGGGGATCACCCCTCCACTTT. This gives the protein CASSLDRGSPLHF.

The chain has TRBV6-6 and TRBJ2-7, with D perhaps matching TRBD1 (5 bases). Germline CDR1 MNHNY, CDR2 SVGAGI (reference sequence). With 2 bases removed from V and 3 bases from J, the gap between germline ends came to 8 bases. CDR3 length: 13 amino acids. The CDR3 protein is CASSYDSIYEQYF. The CDR3 nucleotides read TGTGCCAGCAGTTACGACAGCATCTACGAGCAGTACTTC.

This clone has just one count. CDR3 in DNA: TGTGCCAGTAGTACGGCGCAGGGTAACACTGAAGCTTTCTTT. Translated: CASSTAQGNTEAFF. The chain recombines TRBV19 with TRBJ1-1; tentatively, D is TRBD1 (5 bases). The germline V and J ends were trimmed by 4 bases and 2 bases, with 11 bases remaining between them. The length of the CDR3 is 14 residues. Germline CDR1 LNHDA, CDR2 SQIVND (reference sequence).

V usage is TRBV27 and J usage is TRBJ2-7; 7 bases line up with TRBD1. Germline V gene data show CDR1 as MNHEY and CDR2 as SMNVEV (reference sequence). Losses at the gene ends were 3 bases for V and 2 bases for J; bases not matched to a gene: 7. The CDR3 spans 15 residues. CDR3 sequence (DNA): TGTGCCAGCAGTTTGGGCCCGGGACAGACCTACGAGCAGTACTTC. This translates into CASSLGPGQTYEQYF.

V usage is TRBV5-1 and J usage is TRBJ2-4; TRBD1 aligns across 12 bases. The CDR3 covers 17 residues. CDR1 SGHRS and CDR2 YFSETQ come from the germline V gene. The junction had 11 bases not matched to a gene; V was cut back by 0 bases and J by 10 bases. CDR3 nucleotide sequence: TGCGCCAGCAGCTTGGTCCGGGACAGGGGGCTTCCTAGAATTCAGTACTTC. It encodes CASSLVRDRGLPRIQYF.

The chain employs TRBV5-1 and TRBJ2-1, with TRBD2 matching 13 bases. The CDR3 is 16 residues long. Trimming removed 5 bases from V and 8 bases from J; junction bases left unmatched: 10. The germline V gene encodes CDR1 SGHRS and CDR2 YFSETQ. The CDR3 loop is CASRQTGLAGAHEQFF. The CDR3 region has the DNA TGCGCCAGCAGACAAACAGGACTAGCGGGAGCCCATGAGCAGTTCTTC.

The rearrangement joins TRBV27 to TRBJ1-1; D unresolved. V lost 5 bases and J 3 bases, leaving 16 bases between the germline ends. Germline V gives CDR1 MNHEY, CDR2 SMNVEV (reference sequence). The CDR3 runs 15 residues. CDR3 protein: CASSRTLRFDTEAFF. CDR3 nucleotides: TGTGCCAGCAGTAGAACTTTAAGATTTGACACTGAAGCTTTCTTT.

The rearrangement links TRBV4-1 to TRBJ1-4; weak D call: TRBD1 (5 bases). The germline gives CDR1 MGHRA, CDR2 YSYEKL. The CDR3 is 15 amino acids. Trimming took off 6 bases at V and 3 bases at J, with 14 bases between the two ends. The CDR3: CASRAQGLPNEKLFF. CDR3 in DNA: TGCGCCAGCAGGGCGCAGGGTTTACCTAATGAAAAACTGTTTTTT.

The gene calls are TRBV6-5 and TRBJ2-7; possibly TRBD2 for D (5 bases). The CDR3 runs 14 residues. Germline V gene lookup returns CDR1 MNHEY and CDR2 SVGAGI. The V gene lost 5 bases and the J gene lost 3 bases, with 14 bases spanning the gap. The chain's CDR3 is CASSTGTTSYEQYF. The DNA of the CDR3 is TGTGCCAGCAGTACGGGCACTACTAGCTACGAGCAGTACTTC.

The chain joins TRBV12-2 to TRBJ2-3; TRBD2 was called by the table and not checked on the DNA. TRBV12-2 is a listed pseudogene. CDR3 length: 16 residues. CDR3 sequence (DNA): TGTGCAAGTCGCCTAAAGGACTGGGGTTGGCCAGATACGCAGTATTTT. Protein sequence: CASRLKDWGWPDTQYF.

The V call is TRBV5-1, the J call TRBJ1-1; D perhaps matches TRBD1 (5 bases). From germline, CDR1 is SGHRS and CDR2 YFSETQ. Trimming pared 2 bases from V and 3 bases from J, leaving 11 bases between. This CDR3 is 14 amino acids long. CDR3 amino acids: CASSFRGSDTEAFF. Here the CDR3 DNA reads TGCGCCAGCAGCTTTAGGGGTTCGGACACTGAAGCTTTCTTT. Full variable domain (missing parts from reference TRBV5-1 and TRBJ1-1): KAGVTQTPRYLIKTRGQQVTLSCSPISGHRSVSWYQQTPGQGLQFLFEYFSETQRNKGNFPGRFSGRQFSNSRSEMNVSTLELGDSALYLCASSFRGSDTEAFFGQGTRLTVV.

The V call is TRBV4-3, the J call TRBJ2-5; D is perhaps TRBD2 (6 bases). The CDR3 consists of 16 residues. Trimming took off 0 bases at V and 7 bases at J, with 18 bases between the two ends. Germline V gives CDR1 LGHNA, CDR2 YSLEER. The CDR3 coding sequence is TGCGCCAGCAGCCAAGAGCGGGGAAGCAAGAGTGGGACCCAGTACTTC. This encodes CASSQERGSKSGTQYF.

This chain joins TRBV5-1 and TRBJ2-7, with 8 bases fitting TRBD1. CDR1 is SGHRS and CDR2 is YFSETQ in the germline V gene. This CDR3 region has 16 residues. With V trimmed by 2 bases and J by 0 bases, 7 bases remained unmatched. CDR3: CASSFLQGALSYEQYF. The CDR3 DNA reads as TGCGCCAGCAGCTTTCTTCAGGGGGCGCTCTCCTACGAGCAGTACTTC.

The rearrangement uses TRBV2 and TRBJ2-3; 7 bases are shared with TRBD2. Germline V lookup: CDR1 SNHLY, CDR2 FYNNEI. The length of the CDR3 is 16 residues. Losses at the gene ends were 5 bases for V and 6 bases for J; bases not matched to a gene: 14. Here the CDR3 reads CASSLNFGGSPDTQYF. The CDR3 bases are TGTGCCAGCAGTCTCAATTTCGGGGGGTCCCCGGATACGCAGTATTTT.

This clone was seen a single time. The chain combines TRBV5-1 with TRBJ2-7; 14 bases are shared with TRBD2. Germline assignment: CDR1 SGHRS and CDR2 YFSETQ. Losses at the gene ends were 4 bases for V and 3 bases for J; bases not matched to a gene: 3. The CDR3 extends over 15 amino acids. CDR3 amino acids: CASSPGTSGGYEQYF. CDR3 coding DNA: TGCGCCAGCAGCCCGGGGACTAGCGGGGGCTACGAGCAGTACTTC. The complete variable domain, with remaining parts taken from reference TRBV5-1 and TRBJ2-7, reads KAGVTQTPRYLIKTRGQQVTLSCSPISGHRSVSWYQQTPGQGLQFLFEYFSETQRNKGNFPGRFSGRQFSNSRSEMNVSTLELGDSALYLCASSPGTSGGYEQYFGPGTRLTVT.

V usage is TRBV14 and J usage is TRBJ2-5; a weak D match, TRBD1 (6 bases). Trimming cost V 4 bases and J 6 bases, with 18 bases left between them. There are 15 residues in the CDR3. Germline lookup yields CDR1 SGHDN and CDR2 FVKESK. This CDR3 is CASSRQGKESKTQYF. The CDR3 DNA reads as TGTGCCAGCAGCCGTCAGGGGAAAGAATCGAAGACCCAGTACTTC.

The CDR3 loop is CASSSYRVDTQYF. Written as DNA, the CDR3 is TGTGCCAGCAGCTCCTACAGGGTGGATACGCAGTATTTT. This chain links TRBV7-2 with TRBJ2-3, with D possibly being TRBD1 (6 bases). Per the germline V gene, CDR1 is SGHTA and CDR2 is FQGNSA. Deletions cut 4 bases from V and 6 bases from J, with 11 bases between. The CDR3 contains 13 residues.

For this clone: One end of the junction fails to match germline, which may point to a read error. This chain uses TRBV29-1 with TRBJ1-1; tentative D call: TRBD1 (5 bases). Per the germline V gene, CDR1 is SQVTM and CDR2 is ANQGSEA. The CDR3 has 12 residues. CDR3 coding DNA: TGCAACGTTGATGGGTCGGGACCTGAAGCTTTCTTT. Encoded protein: CNVDGSGPEAFF.

The V call is TRBV6-5, the J call TRBJ1-3; 10 bases match TRBD1. CDR1 is MNHEY and CDR2 is SVGAGI in the germline V gene. This CDR3 is built from 15 residues. J lost 2 bases, V lost 6 bases, and 4 bases had no gene match. The CDR3 protein is CASRVGQGAGNTIYF. The CDR3 bases are TGTGCCAGCAGGGTCGGACAGGGGGCTGGAAACACCATATATTTT.

The chain is built from TRBV19 and TRBJ1-1; D perhaps matches TRBD1 (6 bases). This CDR3 has 13 residues. Germline assignment: CDR1 LNHDA and CDR2 SQIVND (reference sequence). Trimming took 5 bases from V and 2 from J, leaving 9 bases between them. The CDR3 here is CASSDRPNTEAFF. The CDR3 DNA reads TGTGCCAGTAGTGACAGGCCAAACACTGAAGCTTTCTTT. The variable domain in full, with the rest retrieved from reference TRBV19 and TRBJ1-1, is DGGITQSPKYLFRKEGQNVTLSCEQNLNHDAMYWYRQDPGQGLRLIYYSQIVNDFQKGDIAEGYSVSREKKESFPLTVTSAQKNPTAFYLCASSDRPNTEAFFGQGTRLTVV.

The chain links TRBV28 to TRBJ2-7; 8 bases agree with TRBD1. This CDR3 is 13 amino acids long. V trimming: 4 bases; J trimming: 5 bases; junction bases outside the gene matches: 4. CDR1 is MDHEN, CDR2 SYDVKM, per germline. The CDR3 sequence: CASSSDRGHEQYF. Here the CDR3 DNA reads TGTGCCAGCAGTTCTGACAGGGGACACGAGCAGTACTTC.

In the case of this clone: In the same sample, other DNA sequences code for this CDR3. This chain joins TRBV19 and TRBJ1-5; perhaps TRBD1 as D (6 bases). The CDR3 has 15 amino acids. The germline V gene has CDR1 LNHDA and CDR2 SQIVND (reference sequence). V was trimmed by 3 bases and J by 2 bases, leaving 11 bases between them. For the CDR3, the DNA is TGTGCCAGTAGTATCGAGGGGGGGGGCAATCAGCCCCAGCATTTT. This sequence encodes CASSIEGGGNQPQHF.